Reported below is one TCR beta chain. Its antigen is as yet unknown. This sample was included in a study of OX40 agonist ivuxolimab in advanced cancers. Study summary: Patients received ivuxolimab, an intravenous treatment, every 2 weeks at 0.01 to 10 mg/kg. Of mixed ages from about 23 to 90 and averaging about 60 years, the group was approximately 84% male. Overall study findings and caveats: Some patients without response likewise showed low normalized clonal expansion.

Germline V CDR1 and CDR2: SGHRS, YFSETQ. The CDR3 consists of 16 residues. V shed 4 bases, J shed 4 bases, and the junction held 8 bases outside the gene matches. Samples of blood were obtained at baseline, on cycle 4 day 1, and on cycle 7 day 1. Generated by immunoSEQ multiplex PCR, the TCRdb table keeps only in-frame clones and is missing some. The sample has 55,000 to 65,000 clones, 75% to 90% seen once. The sequencing used CD4+ or CD8+ T cells sorted from blood, collected in a trial of the OX40 agonist ivuxolimab. The V and J genes are TRBV5-1 and TRBJ2-1; 10 bases agree with TRBD1. This receptor was obtained from an adult with an advanced solid tumor such as melanoma, head and neck, liver or kidney cancer. This chain's CDR3 is CASSVPGTGVYNEQFF. In DNA, the CDR3 is TGCGCCAGCAGCGTTCCCGGGACAGGGGTTTACAATGAGCAGTTCTTC.